The T cell receptor beta chain under discussion was sequenced for a study of control samples from healthy donors and cancer patients. This CDR3 spans 14 amino acids. Germline V gene sequence: CDR1 SGHKS, CDR2 YYEKEE (reference sequence). V lost 1 base, J lost 0 bases, and 5 bases lay in between. Repertoires were generated with immunoSEQ multiplex PCR, while TCRdb's copy carries only in-frame clones and drops some. The profile shows about 150,000 clones, approximately 93% of them singletons. The chain links TRBV5-5 to TRBJ1-3; unclear D gene. Material for sequencing was blood. This TCR was sampled from a man aged 50 to 59 in good health. In nucleotides, the CDR3 is TGTGCCAGCAGCTTGTTGGCCTCTGGAAACACCATATATTTT. Translating it yields CASSLLASGNTIYF.